Sequencing of this T cell receptor (beta chain) was carried out in a study of vaccination and CD4 T cells after COVID-19. This clonotype was seen a handful of times. Antigen: not known. Study results and caveats: Nearly all convalescent vaccine-specific clones, 304 of 307, recognized only SARS-CoV-2 spike. Among reactive clones from convalescent patients, a median roughly 85% appeared only post-vaccination.

As to treatment: roughly 10-day PBMC culture with coronavirus spike peptide pools or control peptides (ViraFEST assay). An unexposed donor provided the CD4+ T cells, which were collected before the COVID-19 pandemic (2011-2018). Culture proceeded for approximately eleven days, and CD4+ T cells were then isolated by negative selection. Investigators exposed CD4+ T cells from unexposed donors to SARS-CoV-2 S/N and four cold-coronavirus spikes, as cells permitted. Germline CDR1 LNHDA, CDR2 SQIVND (reference sequence). V lost 7 bases, J lost 0 bases, and 6 bases lay in between. The CDR3 covers 12 residues. Cultured CD4+ T-cell DNA underwent Oncomine TCR Beta short-read sequencing. TCRdb reprocessed the PCR reads with MiXCR, giving one entry per CDR3 protein. The table has 7,000 or so distinct CDR3 sequences, around a third seen once.

The receptor was derived from a human donor in good health. The source material was CD4+ T cells from blood, cultured in vitro. This sequence joins TRBV19 and TRBJ1-2, with unresolved D. The CDR3 here is CASTRSNYGYTF. CDR3 DNA: TGTGCCAGTACGAGGTCTAACTATGGCTACACCTTC.